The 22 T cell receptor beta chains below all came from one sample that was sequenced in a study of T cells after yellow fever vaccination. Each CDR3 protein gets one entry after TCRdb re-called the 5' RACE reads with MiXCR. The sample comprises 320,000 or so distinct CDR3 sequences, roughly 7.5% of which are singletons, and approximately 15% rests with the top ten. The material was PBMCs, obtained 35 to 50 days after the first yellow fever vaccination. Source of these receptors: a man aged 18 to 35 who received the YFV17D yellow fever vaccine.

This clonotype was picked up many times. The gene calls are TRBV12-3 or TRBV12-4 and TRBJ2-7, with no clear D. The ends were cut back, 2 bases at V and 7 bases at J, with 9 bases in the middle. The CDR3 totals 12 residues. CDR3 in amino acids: CASSLSMGEQYF. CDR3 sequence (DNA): TGTGCCAGCAGTTTAAGCATGGGAGAGCAGTACTTC.

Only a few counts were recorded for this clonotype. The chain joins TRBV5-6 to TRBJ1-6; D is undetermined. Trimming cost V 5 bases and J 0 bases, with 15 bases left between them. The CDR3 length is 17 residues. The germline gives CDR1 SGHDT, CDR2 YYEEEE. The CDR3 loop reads CASRGSTQSSYNSPLHF. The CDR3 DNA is TGTGCCAGCAGGGGTTCCACACAGAGCTCCTATAATTCACCCCTCCACTTT.

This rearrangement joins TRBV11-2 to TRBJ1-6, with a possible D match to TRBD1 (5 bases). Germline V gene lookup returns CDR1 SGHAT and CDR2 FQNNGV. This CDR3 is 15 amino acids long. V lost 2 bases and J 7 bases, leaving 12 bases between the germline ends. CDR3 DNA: TGTGCCAGCAGCTTATTCGGGGGTGACAATTCACCCCTCCACTTT. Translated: CASSLFGGDNSPLHF.

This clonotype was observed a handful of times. The CDR3 spells CASSLVGATDTQYF. CDR3 DNA: TGCGCCAGCAGCTTGGTTGGTGCAACAGATACGCAGTATTTT. The V gene is TRBV5-1, the J gene TRBJ2-3; the D is unclear. Trimming shortened V by 0 bases and J by 3 bases, and 8 bases separated the two germline ends. Germline V gene sequence: CDR1 SGHRS, CDR2 YFSETQ. The CDR3 is made up of 14 amino acids. Full variable domain (remainder filled in from reference TRBV5-1 and TRBJ2-3): KAGVTQTPRYLIKTRGQQVTLSCSPISGHRSVSWYQQTPGQGLQFLFEYFSETQRNKGNFPGRFSGRQFSNSRSEMNVSTLELGDSALYLCASSLVGATDTQYFGPGTRLTVL.

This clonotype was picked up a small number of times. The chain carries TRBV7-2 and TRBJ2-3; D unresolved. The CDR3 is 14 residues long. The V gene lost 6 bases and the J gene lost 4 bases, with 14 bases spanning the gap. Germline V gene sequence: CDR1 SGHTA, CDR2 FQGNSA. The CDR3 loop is CASSYPDNPDTQYF. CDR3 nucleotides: TGTGCCAGCAGTTACCCAGACAACCCAGATACGCAGTATTTT.

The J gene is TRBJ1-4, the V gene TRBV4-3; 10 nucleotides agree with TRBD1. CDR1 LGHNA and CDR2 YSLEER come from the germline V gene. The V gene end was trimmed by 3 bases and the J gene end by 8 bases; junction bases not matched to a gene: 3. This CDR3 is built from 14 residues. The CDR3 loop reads CASSQGQGIEKLFF. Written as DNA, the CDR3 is TGCGCCAGCAGCCAGGGACAGGGGATAGAAAAACTGTTTTTT.

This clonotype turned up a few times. The DNA for the CDR3 is TGTGCCAGCAGCCCATTCTGGGGGGTGGGCACTGAAGCTTTCTTT. Protein: CASSPFWGVGTEAFF. The chain carries TRBV3-1 and TRBJ1-1; D may be TRBD1 (5 bases). V lost 4 bases and J lost 4, with 16 bases in between. CDR3 length equals 15 residues. Germline V lookup: CDR1 LGHDT, CDR2 YNNKEL (reference sequence).

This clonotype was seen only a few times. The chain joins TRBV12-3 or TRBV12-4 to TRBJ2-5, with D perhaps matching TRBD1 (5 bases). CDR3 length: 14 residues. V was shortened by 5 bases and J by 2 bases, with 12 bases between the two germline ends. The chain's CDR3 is CASSTTAPQETQYF. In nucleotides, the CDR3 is TGTGCCAGCAGTACGACAGCACCGCAAGAGACCCAGTACTTC.

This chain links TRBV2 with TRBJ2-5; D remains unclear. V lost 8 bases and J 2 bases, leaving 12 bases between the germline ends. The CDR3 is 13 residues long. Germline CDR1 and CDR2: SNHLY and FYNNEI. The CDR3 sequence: CASSVETQETQYF. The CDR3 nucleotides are TGTGCCAGCTCAGTAGAAACGCAAGAGACCCAGTACTTC.

DNA for the CDR3: TGCGCCAGCAGCCACCAACCGATCACCTACGAGCAGTACGTC. It translates to CASSHQPITYEQYV. The chain uses TRBV4-1 and TRBJ2-7; D is ambiguous. The V gene lost 3 bases and the J gene lost 2 bases, with 11 bases spanning the gap. The CDR3 runs 14 residues. The germline CDR1 and CDR2 sequences are MGHRA and YSYEKL.

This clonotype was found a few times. In nucleotides, the CDR3 is TGCAGTGCTAGAGATGCCTCGGGGGCGTATACGCAGTATTTT. Protein sequence: CSARDASGAYTQYF. The gene calls are TRBV20-1 and TRBJ2-3, with D tentatively TRBD1 or TRBD2 (6 bases each). CDR1 is DFQATT and CDR2 is SNEGSKA in the germline V gene (reference sequence). CDR3 size: 14 residues. Trimming pared 0 bases from V and 7 bases from J, leaving 14 bases between.

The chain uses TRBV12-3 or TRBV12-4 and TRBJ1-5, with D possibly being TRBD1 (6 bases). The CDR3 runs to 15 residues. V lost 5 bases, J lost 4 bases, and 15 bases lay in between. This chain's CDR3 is CASSAGWGRNQPQHF. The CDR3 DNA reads TGTGCCAGCAGTGCAGGGTGGGGGCGGAATCAGCCCCAGCATTTT.

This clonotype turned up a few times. CDR3 in amino acids: CSARGGSADTQYF. The DNA of the CDR3 is TGCAGTGCTAGAGGAGGGTCTGCAGATACGCAGTATTTT. This chain joins TRBV20-1 and TRBJ2-3; D is possibly TRBD2 (5 bases). Germline values: CDR1 DFQATT, CDR2 SNEGSKA (reference sequence). Trimming removed 1 base from V and 4 bases from J, with 9 bases in between. This CDR3 has 13 amino acids.

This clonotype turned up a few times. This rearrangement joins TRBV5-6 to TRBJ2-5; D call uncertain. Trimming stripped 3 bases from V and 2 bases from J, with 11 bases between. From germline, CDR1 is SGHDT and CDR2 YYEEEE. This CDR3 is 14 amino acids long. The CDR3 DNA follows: TGTGCCAGCAGCTCCGACTGGTTACAAGAGACCCAGTACTTC. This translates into CASSSDWLQETQYF. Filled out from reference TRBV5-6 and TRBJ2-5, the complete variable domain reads DAGVTQSPTHLIKTRGQQVTLRCSPKSGHDTVSWYQQALGQGPQFIFQYYEEEERQRGNFPDRFSGHQFPNYSSELNVNALLLGDSALYLCASSSDWLQETQYFGPGTRLLVL.

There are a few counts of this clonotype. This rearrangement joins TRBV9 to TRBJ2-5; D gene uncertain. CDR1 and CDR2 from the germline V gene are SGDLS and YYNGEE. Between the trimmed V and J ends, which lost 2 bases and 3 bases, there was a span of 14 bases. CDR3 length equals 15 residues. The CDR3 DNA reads TGTGCCAGCAGCGTCGGATTGGGGAACAAAGAGACCCAGTACTTC. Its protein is CASSVGLGNKETQYF.

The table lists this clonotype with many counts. This chain's CDR3 is CASSPLRGQGDTGELFF. CDR3 in DNA: TGTGCCAGCAGCCCCCTTCGGGGACAGGGAGACACCGGGGAGCTGTTTTTT. The V gene is TRBV7-9, the J gene TRBJ2-2; 9 bases fit TRBD1. CDR3 length: 17 residues. The V gene end was trimmed by 5 bases and the J gene end by 3 bases; junction bases not matched to a gene: 10. Germline V gene sequence: CDR1 SEHNR, CDR2 FQNEAQ (reference sequence).

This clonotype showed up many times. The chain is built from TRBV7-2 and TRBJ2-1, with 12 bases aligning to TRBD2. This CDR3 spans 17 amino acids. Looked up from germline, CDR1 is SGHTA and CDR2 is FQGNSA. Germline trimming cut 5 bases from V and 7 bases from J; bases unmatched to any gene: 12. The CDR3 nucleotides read TGTGCCAGCAGCCCTATGGCTAGCGGGGGGGCCAGGAATGAGCAGTTCTTC. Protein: CASSPMASGGARNEQFF.

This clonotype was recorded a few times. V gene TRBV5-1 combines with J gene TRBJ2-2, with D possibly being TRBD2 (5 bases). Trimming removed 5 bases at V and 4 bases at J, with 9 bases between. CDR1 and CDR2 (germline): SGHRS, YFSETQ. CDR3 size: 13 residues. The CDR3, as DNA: TGCGCCAGCAGTGGACTTTCCACCGGGGAGCTGTTTTTT. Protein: CASSGLSTGELFF.

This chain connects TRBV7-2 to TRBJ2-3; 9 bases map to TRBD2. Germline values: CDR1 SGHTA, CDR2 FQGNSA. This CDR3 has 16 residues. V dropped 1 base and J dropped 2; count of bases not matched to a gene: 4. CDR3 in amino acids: CASSLDSGLATDTQYF. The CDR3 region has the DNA TGTGCCAGCAGCTTAGACTCGGGACTAGCCACAGATACGCAGTATTTT. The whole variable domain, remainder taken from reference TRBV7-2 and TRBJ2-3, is GAGVSQSPSNKVTEKGKDVELRCDPISGHTALYWYRQSLGQGLEFLIYFQGNSAPDKSGLPSDRFSAERTGGSVSTLTIQRTQQEDSAVYLCASSLDSGLATDTQYFGPGTRLTVL.

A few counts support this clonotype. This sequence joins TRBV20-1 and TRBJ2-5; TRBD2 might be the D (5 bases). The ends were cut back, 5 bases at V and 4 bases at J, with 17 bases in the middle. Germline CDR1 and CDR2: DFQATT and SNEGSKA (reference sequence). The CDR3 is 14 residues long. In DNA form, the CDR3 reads TGCAGTGCTCGCCGGGTCGAGAGGGTAGAGACCCAGTACTTC. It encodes CSARRVERVETQYF.

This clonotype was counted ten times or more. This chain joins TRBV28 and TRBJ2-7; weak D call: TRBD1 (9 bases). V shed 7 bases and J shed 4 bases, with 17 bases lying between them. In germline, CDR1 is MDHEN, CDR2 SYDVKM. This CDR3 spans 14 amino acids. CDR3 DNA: TGTGCCAGCACCCCGGGGGGGACAGGGTACGAGCAGTACGTC. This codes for CASTPGGTGYEQYV.

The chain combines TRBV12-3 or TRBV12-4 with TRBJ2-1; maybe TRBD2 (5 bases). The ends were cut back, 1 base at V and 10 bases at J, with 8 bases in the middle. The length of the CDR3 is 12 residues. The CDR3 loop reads CASSLGLAEQFF. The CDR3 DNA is TGTGCCAGCAGTTTAGGGCTAGCCGAGCAGTTCTTC.